This TCR beta chain was recovered during a study of blood T cell repertoires in COVID-19. On the study more broadly: The analysed material was cDNA or gDNA that came from T cells, B-cell-depleted T cells, or PBMCs.

The germline V and J ends were trimmed by 6 bases and 8 bases, with 17 bases remaining between them. Germline V gives CDR1 SGHAT, CDR2 FQNNGV. This CDR3 is built from 15 residues. Per the study methods: Reference gene primer amplification gave estimated nucleated cell counts. Method: immunoSEQ multiplex PCR; TCRdb's copy keeps in-frame clones and lacks some. V and J calls and clone size are as listed in that table; D and trimming were resolved from the DNA. This table holds 150,000 or so clones, around 83% found once. The sample was peripheral blood. The chain has TRBV11-2 and TRBJ1-6; perhaps TRBD1 as D (6 bases). The clonotype originates from a man between 18 and 35 years old with acute or convalescent COVID-19. CDR3 in DNA: TGTGCCAGCAGGAGGGGGGGCAGGGTGGATTCACCCCTCCACTTT. Its translation is CASRRGGRVDSPLHF.